The 8 T cell receptor beta chains reported below all come from one sample, sequenced in a study of T cell changes during pregnancy in multiple sclerosis. Using immunoSEQ multiplex PCR, the repertoire was profiled, and TCRdb retains in-frame clones only, with some absent. The table lists around 57,000 clones, about 90% of them singletons, with 5.5% to 7% in the top ten. Here the sequenced sample was peripheral blood, taken in the third trimester of pregnancy. These TCRs come from a female donor in good health, enrolled as a control in a pregnancy study.

The rearrangement links TRBV30 to TRBJ1-1; D gene uncertain. Germline V gives CDR1 GTSNPN, CDR2 SVGIG (reference sequence). Trimming removed 5 bases at V and 1 base at J, with 11 bases between. The CDR3 has 13 amino acids. CDR3 in amino acids: CAWSPGQNTEAFF. The CDR3 DNA sequence: TGTGCCTGGTCCCCAGGTCAGAACACTGAAGCTTTCTTT.

The gene calls are TRBV5-4 and TRBJ1-1; 9 bases line up with TRBD1. The CDR3 length is 14 residues. J was trimmed by 5 bases and V by 5 bases; bases with no gene match: 7. Germline loops: CDR1 SGHNT, CDR2 YYREEE (reference sequence). CDR3 DNA sequence: TGTGCCAGCAGGGAAGGACAGGGGAGGACTGAAGCTTTCTTT. It encodes CASREGQGRTEAFF.

CDR3 region: CASSYVQGLTF. CDR3 nucleotide sequence: TGTGCCAGCAGTTACGTACAGGGCCTGACCTTC. V is TRBV6-6 and J is TRBJ1-2, with D possibly TRBD1 on 6 matching bases. In germline, CDR1 is MNHNY, CDR2 SVGAGI (reference sequence). V gave up 2 bases and J gave up 14 bases, with 12 bases separating them. The CDR3 spans 11 residues.

In its sample, this clone was seen once. The rearrangement uses TRBV6-5 and TRBJ2-3; a weak D match, TRBD2 (6 bases). This CDR3 is 13 amino acids long. Germline V gene sequence: CDR1 MNHEY, CDR2 SVGAGI. V lost 6 bases, J lost 2 bases, and 9 bases lay in between. For the CDR3, the DNA is TGTGCCAGCAGGGGGGGAAACACAGATACGCAGTATTTT. Residues: CASRGGNTDTQYF.

The rearrangement uses TRBV7-2 and TRBJ1-2; D possibly corresponds to TRBD1 (5 bases). CDR3 length: 13 amino acids. Per the germline V gene, CDR1 is SGHTA and CDR2 is FQGNSA. Trimming took off 5 bases at V and 6 bases at J, with 13 bases between the two ends. The CDR3 loop reads CASSPNGGDGYTF. CDR3 nucleotide sequence: TGTGCCAGCAGCCCTAACGGGGGGGATGGCTACACCTTC.

The rearrangement links TRBV7-2 to TRBJ2-7; 16 bases align to TRBD2. CDR3 size: 16 residues. V dropped 0 bases and J dropped 7; count of bases not matched to a gene: 3. Germline CDR1 is SGHTA and CDR2 is FQGNSA. The DNA of the CDR3 is TGTGCCAGCAGCTTAGCGGGGGGACTAGCGGGAGGGGAGCAGTACTTC. Translation: CASSLAGGLAGGEQYF.

The rearrangement uses TRBV5-6 and TRBJ1-2, with TRBD1 identical over 8 bases. The CDR3 has 15 residues. V shed 4 bases, J shed 6 bases, and the junction held 11 bases outside the gene matches. In germline, CDR1 is SGHDT, CDR2 YYEEEE. CDR3 in amino acids: CASSAGQGVSHGYTF. The DNA for the CDR3 is TGTGCCAGCAGCGCAGGACAGGGTGTATCCCATGGCTACACCTTC.

V and J are TRBV19 and TRBJ1-3; weak D call: TRBD1 (5 bases). Germline V gene data show CDR1 as LNHDA and CDR2 as SQIVND (reference sequence). The germline V and J ends were trimmed by 6 bases and 3 bases, with 15 bases remaining between them. The CDR3 is made up of 15 amino acids. CDR3 residues: CASSTPGGIGNTIYF. In DNA form, the CDR3 reads TGTGCCAGTAGCACCCCCGGGGGGATTGGAAACACCATATATTTT.